These T cell receptor beta chains were read from a single sample in a study of lymphopenia after photon versus proton radiotherapy. Clones were sequenced by immunoSEQ multiplex PCR, and TCRdb holds only the in-frame ones, with some missing. Here the sample spans 60,000 to 75,000 clones, around 85% being singletons. Sequencing used peripheral blood, obtained from a patient treated with photon-based radiotherapy. The receptors derive from a man between 35 and 55 years old with gastric cancer. Both conserved end residues are part of each CDR3. The D gene is left open where the match is weak. Expanded clones are given a class, and other clones once, few, many or no size at all.

V,D,J,size,CDR3,DNA
TRBV5-1,NA,TRBJ2-2,NA,CASSFGLTGELFF,TGCGCCAGCAGCTTCGGCCTAACCGGGGAGCTGTTTTTT
TRBV30,TRBD1,TRBJ1-1,NA,CAWSVQGAPTTEAFF,TGTGCCTGGAGTGTTCAGGGGGCCCCGACCACTGAAGCTTTCTTT
TRBV7-9,TRBD1,TRBJ1-2,NA,CASRPGQDNYGYTF,TGTGCCAGCAGGCCGGGACAGGACAACTATGGCTACACCTTC
TRBV7-8,TRBD2,TRBJ2-5,NA,CASSIGTSGGAGETQYF,TGTGCCAGCAGCATCGGGACTAGCGGGGGGGCCGGGGAGACCCAGTACTTC
TRBV6-6,NA,TRBJ2-3,NA,CASSTSDTQYF,TGTGCCAGCAGTACTTCAGATACGCAGTATTTT
TRBV7-9,NA,TRBJ1-1,medium-sized,CASSHAMVGAFF,TGTGCCAGCAGCCACGCTATGGTTGGGGCTTTCTTT
TRBV7-3,NA,TRBJ1-1,NA,CASSVAAGAGDTEAFF,TGTGCCAGCAGCGTCGCCGCCGGGGCGGGGGACACTGAAGCTTTCTTT
TRBV4-1,TRBD2,TRBJ2-1,NA,CASSQDERLAYNEQFF,TGCGCCAGCAGCCAAGATGAACGACTAGCTTACAATGAGCAGTTCTTC
TRBV18,NA,TRBJ2-3,NA,CASSSSGPDTQYF,TGTGCCAGCTCATCCTCAGGGCCGGATACGCAGTATTTT
TRBV11-2,NA,TRBJ2-7,NA,CASSLGGARAYF,TGTGCCAGCAGCCTAGGGGGGGCGCGCGCCTACTTC
TRBV7-2,NA,TRBJ1-2,once,CASSSSGGYGYTF,TGTGCCAGCAGCTCATCGGGGGGTTATGGCTACACCTTC
TRBV27,TRBD1,TRBJ1-6,few,CASAPRWDRASPLHF,TGTGCCAGCGCCCCTCGTTGGGACAGAGCCTCACCCCTCCACTTT
TRBV21-1,NA,TRBJ2-3,NA,CASSVPSYGPADTQYF,TGTGCCAGCAGCGTACCCAGCTACGGACCAGCAGATACGCAGTATTTT
TRBV5-1,NA,TRBJ2-7,NA,CASSQDSRAYEQYF,TGCGCCAGCAGCCAGGACAGTCGTGCCTACGAGCAGTACTTC
TRBV19,NA,TRBJ1-1,NA,CASSIGAGSTEAFF,TGTGCCAGTAGTATAGGAGCGGGGAGCACTGAAGCTTTCTTT
TRBV4-1,TRBD1,TRBJ2-7,NA,CASSQELGGQQYF,TGCGCCAGCAGCCAAGAGTTAGGGGGCCAGCAGTACTTC
TRBV7-7,NA,TRBJ1-5,NA,CASSLVGQPSLQPQHF,TGTGCCAGCAGCTTAGTCGGACAGCCTTCTCTTCAGCCCCAGCATTTT
TRBV4-3,NA,TRBJ1-3,few,CASSQEPGVTIYF,TGCGCCAGCAGCCAAGAACCGGGGGTCACCATATATTTT
TRBV18,TRBD2,TRBJ2-3,NA,CASSPPLERGMTSTDTQYF,TGTGCCAGCTCACCACCCTTAGAGCGGGGGATGACTAGCACAGATACGCAGTATTTT
TRBV5-4,TRBD1,TRBJ1-2,NA,CASSGGFETGGLTRYGYTF,TGTGCCAGCAGCGGGGGTTTCGAGACAGGGGGCCTTACCCGCTATGGCTACACCTTC
TRBV4-2,NA,TRBJ2-1,NA,CASSQDVGTYNEQFF,TGTGCCAGCAGCCAAGATGTAGGCACCTACAATGAGCAGTTCTTC
TRBV18,NA,TRBJ1-6,NA,CASSPAAINSPLHF,TGTGCCAGCTCACCAGCGGCAATTAATTCACCCCTCCACTTT
TRBV2,NA,TRBJ1-4,NA,CASSEGFNEKLFF,TGTGCCAGCAGTGAGGGGTTTAATGAAAAACTGTTTTTT
TRBV7-2,TRBD2,TRBJ2-1,NA,CASSLVLGGSYNEQFF,TGTGCCAGCAGCTTAGTTCTCGGGGGGTCCTACAATGAGCAGTTCTTC
TRBV6-6,TRBD1,TRBJ2-2,NA,CASKPTGGRTGELFF,TGTGCCAGCAAACCAACAGGGGGACGAACCGGGGAGCTGTTTTTT
TRBV18,NA,TRBJ2-3,NA,CASSPTASTDTQYF,TGTGCCAGCTCACCCACGGCGAGCACAGATACGCAGTATTTT
TRBV2,TRBD1,TRBJ1-4,once,CASRDRVGEKLFF,TGTGCCAGCAGGGACAGGGTGGGGGAAAAACTGTTTTTT
TRBV5-6,NA,TRBJ2-5,NA,CASSWGQTQYF,TGTGCCAGCAGCTGGGGGCAGACCCAGTACTTC
TRBV7-8,TRBD1,TRBJ1-1,NA,CASSLDRGNTEAFF,TGTGCCAGCAGCTTAGACAGGGGAAACACTGAAGCTTTCTTT
TRBV4-3,NA,TRBJ2-5,NA,CASSQEAGQETQYF,TGCGCCAGCAGCCAAGAGGCAGGACAAGAGACCCAGTACTTC
TRBV18,NA,TRBJ1-2,NA,CASSPGRNEYGYTF,TGTGCCAGCTCACCAGGACGGAACGAGTATGGCTACACCTTC
TRBV7-2,TRBD1,TRBJ1-4,NA,CASSTGQGNEKLFF,TGTGCCAGCAGTACGGGACAGGGGAATGAAAAACTGTTTTTT
TRBV21-1,NA,TRBJ2-7,NA,CASSRDRGYEQYF,TGTGCCAGCAGCCGGGACAGGGGCTACGAGCAGTACTTC
TRBV13,NA,TRBJ1-3,NA,CASSFRAGGENTIYF,TGTGCCAGCAGCTTCAGGGCCGGCGGGGAAAACACCATATATTTT
TRBV7-8,TRBD1,TRBJ2-1,NA,CASSLLLPGQHNEQFF,TGTGCCAGCAGCCTACTTCTCCCGGGACAGCACAATGAGCAGTTCTTC
TRBV5-1,NA,TRBJ2-3,NA,CASSLVQSTDTQYF,TGCGCCAGCAGCTTGGTCCAGTCCACAGATACGCAGTATTTT
TRBV7-8,NA,TRBJ2-1,NA,CASSLGQTHYNEQFF,TGTGCCAGCAGCCTCGGACAGACCCACTACAATGAGCAGTTCTTC
TRBV30,NA,TRBJ1-2,once,CAWSFDGRDQKGF,TGTGCCTGGAGTTTCGACGGGAGGGACCAGAAAGGCTTC
TRBV5-1,NA,TRBJ2-7,NA,CASSPEPTSLEQYF,TGCGCCAGCAGCCCAGAACCGACTTCTCTGGAGCAGTACTTC
TRBV5-1,TRBD1,TRBJ2-7,NA,CASRDPGTGALEQYF,TGCGCCAGCAGGGACCCGGGGACAGGGGCTCTCGAGCAGTACTTC
TRBV5-1,NA,TRBJ2-2,few,CASSLFAGSDTGELFF,TGCGCCAGCAGCTTGTTCGCAGGGAGTGACACCGGGGAGCTGTTTTTT
TRBV19,NA,TRBJ2-4,NA,CASSIAALAKNIQYF,TGTGCCAGTAGTATAGCGGCACTAGCCAAAAACATTCAGTACTTC
TRBV6-1,TRBD1,TRBJ1-5,once,CASSGGDSQPQHF,TGTGCCAGCAGTGGGGGGGACAGTCAGCCCCAGCATTTT
TRBV7-2,NA,TRBJ2-3,NA,CASSLDGLSTDTQYF,TGTGCCAGCAGCTTAGACGGTCTCTCCACAGATACGCAGTATTTT
TRBV7-7,NA,TRBJ2-3,NA,CASSLRGIDTQYF,TGTGCTAGCAGCTTAAGGGGCATAGATACGCAGTATTTT
TRBV18,TRBD1,TRBJ1-1,NA,CASSPPGQGVNTEAFF,TGTGCCAGCTCACCACCGGGACAGGGAGTGAACACTGAAGCTTTCTTT
TRBV5-1,NA,TRBJ2-6,NA,CASSLGGIPEANVLTF,TGCGCCAGCAGCTTGGGGGGTATCCCTGAAGCCAACGTCCTGACTTTC
TRBV10-3,TRBD1,TRBJ2-2,few,CAIRSTGGTTGELFF,TGTGCCATCAGGTCTACAGGGGGGACCACCGGGGAGCTGTTTTTT
TRBV11-2,NA,TRBJ2-4,NA,CASSLEGVWAKNIQYF,TGTGCCAGCAGCTTAGAAGGGGTCTGGGCCAAAAACATTCAGTACTTC
TRBV27,TRBD1,TRBJ1-1,once,CASRIRGLSTEAFF,TGTGCCAGCAGGATCAGGGGGCTGAGCACTGAAGCTTTCTTT
TRBV5-4,NA,TRBJ2-2,NA,CASSQGGHNTGELFF,TGTGCCAGCAGCCAAGGGGGACATAACACCGGGGAGCTGTTTTTT
TRBV7-9,NA,TRBJ2-5,NA,CASTPGVGPGETQYF,TGTGCCAGCACCCCCGGTGTGGGGCCTGGGGAGACCCAGTACTTC
TRBV19,NA,TRBJ2-6,NA,CASRLSGANVLTF,TGTGCCAGCCGTCTCTCTGGGGCCAACGTCCTGACTTTC
TRBV30,NA,TRBJ2-7,NA,CAWTYFVEGGEQYF,TGTGCCTGGACGTACTTCGTAGAGGGGGGGGAGCAGTACTTC
TRBV5-8,TRBD1,TRBJ2-7,NA,CASRGTGPMREQYF,TGTGCCAGCCGCGGGACAGGCCCGATGCGTGAGCAGTACTTC
TRBV7-2,TRBD1,TRBJ2-7,NA,CASSATGGSYEQYF,TGTGCCAGCAGCGCGACAGGGGGCTCGTACGAGCAGTACTTC
TRBV27,NA,TRBJ2-2,NA,CASSLTIANTGELFF,TGTGCCAGCAGTTTAACAATAGCGAACACCGGGGAGCTGTTTTTT
TRBV7-6,TRBD2,TRBJ2-1,few,CASSALPLAGVVF,TGTGCCAGCAGCGCTCTCCCCCTAGCGGGGGTAGTCTTC
TRBV19,TRBD2,TRBJ2-7,few,CAKSGGLRSSYEQYF,TGTGCCAAAAGCGGGGGGCTTAGGAGCTCCTACGAGCAGTACTTC